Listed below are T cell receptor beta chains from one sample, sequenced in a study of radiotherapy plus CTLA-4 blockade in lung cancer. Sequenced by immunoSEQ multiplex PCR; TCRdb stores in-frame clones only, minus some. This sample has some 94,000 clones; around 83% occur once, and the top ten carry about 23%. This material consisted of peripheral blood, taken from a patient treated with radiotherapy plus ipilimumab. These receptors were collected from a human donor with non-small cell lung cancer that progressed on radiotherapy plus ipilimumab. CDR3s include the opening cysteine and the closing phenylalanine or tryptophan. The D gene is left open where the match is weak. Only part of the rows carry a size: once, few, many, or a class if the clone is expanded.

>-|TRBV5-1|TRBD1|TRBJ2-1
TGCGCCAGCAGCAAGCTTCCAGGGGGCGAGCAGTTCTTC
CASSKLPGGEQFF
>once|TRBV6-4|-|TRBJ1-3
TGTGCCAGCAGTGACTCGAGGCCAAGTGGAAACACCATATATTTT
CASSDSRPSGNTIYF
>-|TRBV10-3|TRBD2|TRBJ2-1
TGTGCCATCAGCCGGACTAGCGGGAGTACGAATGAGCAGTTCTTC
CAISRTSGSTNEQFF
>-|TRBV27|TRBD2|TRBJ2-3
TGTGCCAGCAGTTTATCTCCTCTCCGGGAGGGAACAGATACGCAGTATTTT
CASSLSPLREGTDTQYF
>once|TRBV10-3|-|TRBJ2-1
TGTGCCATCAGTGAGCAGATTAGCTCCTACAATGAGCAGTTCTTC
CAISEQISSYNEQFF
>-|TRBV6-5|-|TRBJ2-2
TGTGCCAGCAAAACAGGGTCCGGGGAGCTGTTTTTT
CASKTGSGELFF
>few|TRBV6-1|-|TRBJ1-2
TGTGCCAGCAGTGAAGCTACAGGGTACTATGGCTACACCTTC
CASSEATGYYGYTF
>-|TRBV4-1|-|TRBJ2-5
TGCGCCAGCAGCCAAGACCAGGTTAGGTCAGAGACCCAGTACTTC
CASSQDQVRSETQYF
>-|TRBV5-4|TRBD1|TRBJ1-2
TGTGCCAGCAGCTTGGGCCCAAACAGGGGGCAGGATGGCTACACCTTC
CASSLGPNRGQDGYTF
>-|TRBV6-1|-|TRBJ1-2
TGTGCCAGCATCGATCAACAGGGCCCGAGCTATGGCTACACCTTC
CASIDQQGPSYGYTF
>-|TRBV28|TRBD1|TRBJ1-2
TGTGCCAGCAGTCAACCGGACAGGGGAGGCGGTGGCTACACCTTC
CASSQPDRGGGGYTF
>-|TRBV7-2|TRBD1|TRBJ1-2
TGTGCCAGCAGCGCGGGACAGGGGGCTTTAGGAGGCTACACCTTC
CASSAGQGALGGYTF
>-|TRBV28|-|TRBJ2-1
TGTGCCAGCGGAACAGGGAATGAGCAGTTCTTC
CASGTGNEQFF
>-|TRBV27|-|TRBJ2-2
TGTGCCAGCAGTTCTTATGCAGGGCCCCCCGGGGAGCTGTTTTTT
CASSSYAGPPGELFF
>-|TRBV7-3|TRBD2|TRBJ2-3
TGTGCCAGCAGCTTAGGGACTAGTGCAGATACGCAGTATTTT
CASSLGTSADTQYF
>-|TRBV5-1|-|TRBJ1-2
TGCGCCAGCAGGATGGAGGGGGCTAACTATGGCTACACCTTC
CASRMEGANYGYTF
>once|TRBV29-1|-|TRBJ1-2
TGCAGCGTTGAATGGAACAATAACTATGGCTACACCTTC
CSVEWNNNYGYTF
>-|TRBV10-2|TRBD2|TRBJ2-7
TGCGCCAGCAGCGAGACTAGCGGGAGTTCCGACGAGCAGTACTTC
CASSETSGSSDEQYF
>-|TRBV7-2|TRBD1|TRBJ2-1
TGTGCCAGCAGCACCGGGACAGGGGCCTACCTCGCGTTCTTC
CASSTGTGAYLAFF
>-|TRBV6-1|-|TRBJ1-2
TGTGCCAGCAGTGAAGAGGGGGGACCTAACTATGGCTACACCTTC
CASSEEGGPNYGYTF
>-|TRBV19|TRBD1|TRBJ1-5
TGTGCCAGTAGCCCTCAGGGGGGGGGCAATCAGCCCCAGCATTTT
CASSPQGGGNQPQHF
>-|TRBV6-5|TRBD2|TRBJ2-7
TGTGCCAGCAGCGAGGGAGCGGGAAAAACCTACGAGCAGTACTTC
CASSEGAGKTYEQYF
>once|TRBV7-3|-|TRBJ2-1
TGTGCCAGCAGCTTGAAGGGATCGGGCAATGAGCAGTTCTTC
CASSLKGSGNEQFF
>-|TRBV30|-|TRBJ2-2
TGTGCCTGGAGTCAGGACCTGGCGAACACCGGGGAGCTGTTTTTT
CAWSQDLANTGELFF
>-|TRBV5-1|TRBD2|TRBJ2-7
TGCGCCAGCAGCGCCGGACTAGCGGGGGCCTACGAGCAGTACTTC
CASSAGLAGAYEQYF
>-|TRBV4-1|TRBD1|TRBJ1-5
TGCGCCAGCAGCCAAGAAGTCCCCCAGGGGGGAAATCAGCCCCAGCATTTT
CASSQEVPQGGNQPQHF
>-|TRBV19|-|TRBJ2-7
TGTGCCAGTAGTATCTTAGCGCCCCCCTACGAGCAGTACTTC
CASSILAPPYEQYF
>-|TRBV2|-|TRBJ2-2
TGTGCCAGCAGTCTGCTTCAGGGTTCCACCGGGGAGCTGTTTTTT
CASSLLQGSTGELFF
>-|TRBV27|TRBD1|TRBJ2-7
TGTGCCAGCAGGGAAGGACAGGTGTCTTTGGAGCAGTACTTC
CASREGQVSLEQYF
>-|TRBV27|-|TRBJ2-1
TGTGCCAGCAGTTTAGCCGGGCCAGGAGGTAATGAGCAGTTCTTC
CASSLAGPGGNEQFF
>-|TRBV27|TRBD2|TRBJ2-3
TGTGCCAGCAGTTTAAGGGACTACTCCCGAAACACAGATACGCAGTATTTT
CASSLRDYSRNTDTQYF
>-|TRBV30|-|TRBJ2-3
TGTGCCTCCGCCCTGAGGCGCGACACAGATACGCAGTATTTT
CASALRRDTDTQYF
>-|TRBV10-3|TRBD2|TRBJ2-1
TGTGCCATCAGTGAGTACCTAGCGGGAGTGGGTGAGCAGTTCTTC
CAISEYLAGVGEQFF
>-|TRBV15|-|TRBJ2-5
TGTGCCACCAGCAGAGAAGAGACCCAGTACTTC
CATSREETQYF
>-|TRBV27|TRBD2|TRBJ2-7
TGTGCCAGCAGTTTTTACCCGGGACTAGGGAACGAGCAGTACTTC
CASSFYPGLGNEQYF
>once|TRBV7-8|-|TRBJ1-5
TGTGCCAGCAGCTTAGTGGCGGGGGATAGCAATCAGCCCCAGCATTTT
CASSLVAGDSNQPQHF
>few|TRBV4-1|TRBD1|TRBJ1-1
TGCGCCAGCAGAATCCGGGACAGCGCAACGCCGAACACTGAAGCTTTCTTT
CASRIRDSATPNTEAFF